Following are 22 T cell receptor beta chains from one sample sequenced in a study of blood T cell repertoires in COVID-19. The method was immunoSEQ multiplex PCR; TCRdb's version includes in-frame clones alone and lacks a portion of them. The table includes about 250,000 clones, 83% detected once. Sequencing was performed on PBMCs or T cells enriched from blood (not recorded which). The receptors originated from a woman aged 40 to 50 who had been exposed to COVID-19.

The chain couples TRBV6-2 or TRBV6-3 to TRBJ2-7; no reliable D call. The germline CDR1 and CDR2 sequences are MNHEY and SVGEGT. Trimming left V 4 bases short and J 2 bases short, with 9 bases between. The CDR3 covers 13 residues. This CDR3 is CASSSEVTYEQYF. The CDR3 region has the DNA TGTGCCAGCAGTTCCGAGGTAACCTACGAGCAGTACTTC.

V and J are TRBV5-1 and TRBJ2-1, with 8 bases identical to TRBD1. Germline V CDR1 and CDR2: SGHRS, YFSETQ. This CDR3 is 13 amino acids long. Trimming took 2 bases from V and 8 from J; bases not matched to a gene: 3. As DNA, the CDR3 is TGCGCCAGCAGCTTTGGACAGGGATATGAGCAGTTCTTC. Its protein product is CASSFGQGYEQFF.

This sequence joins TRBV5-1 and TRBJ1-6; D is undetermined. Germline CDR1 SGHRS, CDR2 YFSETQ. V dropped 1 base and J dropped 8 bases, with 7 bases sitting between them. This CDR3 is built from 13 residues. The CDR3 reads CASSLLLDSPLHF. DNA for the CDR3: TGCGCCAGCAGCTTGTTATTAGATTCACCCCTCCACTTT.

This clone occurred many times. The chain recombines TRBV7-8 with TRBJ2-7, with D perhaps matching TRBD2 (6 bases). With 1 base removed from V and 2 bases from J, the gap between germline ends came to 12 bases. Per germline, CDR1 SGHVS and CDR2 FQNEAQ. This CDR3 spans 15 amino acids. CDR3 sequence: CASSLEAGSPYEQYF. For the CDR3, the DNA is TGTGCCAGCAGCTTAGAGGCGGGATCCCCCTACGAGCAGTACTTC.

The genes are TRBV4-2 and TRBJ1-3; D uncertain. The V end lost 0 bases, the J end lost 4 bases, and 10 bases lay between the germline ends. CDR3 length: 15 amino acids. The germline gives CDR1 LGHNA, CDR2 YNFKEQ. The CDR3 region is CASSQDLAVGNTIYF. The CDR3 coding sequence is TGTGCCAGCAGCCAAGATCTGGCAGTCGGAAACACCATATATTTT.

The CDR3 region has the DNA TGTGCCAGCAGTCCCATCTCCTACGAGCAGTACTTC. Its translation: CASSPISYEQYF. The chain couples TRBV2 to TRBJ2-7; unclear D gene. The CDR3 extends over 12 amino acids. V lost 5 bases and J 0 bases, leaving 5 bases between the germline ends. From germline, CDR1 is SNHLY and CDR2 FYNNEI.

The V call is TRBV7-9, the J call TRBJ2-3; TRBD2 matches at 13 bases. Per the germline V gene, CDR1 is SEHNR and CDR2 is FQNEAQ (reference sequence). Trimming removed 5 bases from V and 4 bases from J; junction bases left unmatched: 12. The length of the CDR3 is 18 residues. In nucleotides, the CDR3 is TGTGCCAGCAGCCCCGATCGAACTAGCGGGGGGGACCCAGATACGCAGTATTTT. It specifies CASSPDRTSGGDPDTQYF.

The chain has TRBV19 and TRBJ2-2; 9 bases are a match to TRBD1. The trim removed 2 bases at V and 7 bases at J, leaving 5 bases unmatched. CDR1 is LNHDA and CDR2 is SQIVND in the germline V gene (reference sequence). The CDR3 loop spans 15 amino acids. The CDR3 is CASSITGQGSGELFF. The CDR3 DNA follows: TGTGCCAGTAGTATAACGGGACAGGGAAGCGGGGAGCTGTTTTTT. Based on the CDR3 plus reference TRBV19 and TRBJ2-2, the full variable domain is DGGITQSPKYLFRKEGQNVTLSCEQNLNHDAMYWYRQDPGQGLRLIYYSQIVNDFQKGDIAEGYSVSREKKESFPLTVTSAQKNPTAFYLCASSITGQGSGELFFGEGSRLTVL.

The chain links TRBV18 to TRBJ1-5, with 8 positions matching TRBD1. Germline V gene data show CDR1 as KGHSH and CDR2 as LQKENI. The CDR3 has 14 amino acids. The V gene end was trimmed by 5 bases and the J gene end by 6 bases; junction bases not matched to a gene: 6. CDR3: CASSSDRDGQPQHF. CDR3 nucleotide sequence: TGTGCCAGCTCATCGGACAGGGATGGTCAGCCCCAGCATTTT.

The chain employs TRBV7-2 and TRBJ1-6, with D unresolved. The V gene lost 5 bases and the J gene lost 0 bases, with 8 bases spanning the gap. There are 15 residues in the CDR3. From germline, CDR1 is SGHTA and CDR2 FQGNSA. The CDR3 region is CASSPISSYNSPLHF. The CDR3 DNA sequence: TGTGCCAGCAGCCCCATCAGCTCCTATAATTCACCCCTCCACTTT.

V and J are TRBV4-1 and TRBJ1-2, with D unclear. Germline V gene data show CDR1 as MGHRA and CDR2 as YSYEKL. The CDR3 is 16 residues long. The V end lost 0 bases, the J end lost 0 bases, and 11 bases lay between the germline ends. The CDR3 region is CASSQDVEQANYGYTF. The CDR3, as DNA: TGCGCCAGCAGCCAAGATGTAGAGCAAGCTAACTATGGCTACACCTTC.

This clone was recorded only once. This chain links TRBV18 with TRBJ1-6; 7 nucleotides match TRBD1. The CDR3 is made up of 15 amino acids. Germline V lookup: CDR1 KGHSH, CDR2 LQKENI. Losses at the gene ends were 3 bases for V and 10 bases for J; bases not matched to a gene: 9. This CDR3 reads CASSPGTADRSPLHF. The CDR3 bases are TGTGCCAGCTCACCCGGGACAGCCGATAGATCACCCCTCCACTTT.

This chain uses TRBV13 with TRBJ2-1; TRBD2 matches at 10 bases. Trimming removed 0 bases from V and 8 bases from J; junction bases left unmatched: 4. Germline V lookup: CDR1 PRHDT, CDR2 FYEKMQ (reference sequence). This CDR3 comprises 15 residues. The CDR3 DNA is TGTGCCAGCAGCTTAGGTCAGCGGGGGGGCGATGAGCAGTTCTTC. Protein sequence: CASSLGQRGGDEQFF.

This clone was recorded only once. The chain has TRBV11-2 and TRBJ2-7; D gene uncertain. Germline assignment: CDR1 SGHAT and CDR2 FQNNGV. CDR3 size: 15 residues. Deletions cut 5 bases from V and 4 bases from J, with 18 bases between. This chain's CDR3 is CASSQTELLPYEQYF. CDR3 bases: TGTGCCAGCAGCCAAACGGAGTTGTTACCTTACGAGCAGTACTTC.

V is TRBV11-1 and J is TRBJ1-6; 7 bases match TRBD1. Unmatched junction bases numbered 6, after V lost 6 bases and J lost 7 bases. The CDR3 is 14 residues long. The germline V gene encodes CDR1 SGHAT and CDR2 FQDESV (reference sequence). CDR3 in DNA: TGTGCCAGCAGTCCTGGACAGGACAATTCACCCCTCCACTTT. It translates to CASSPGQDNSPLHF.

This chain uses TRBV5-1 with TRBJ2-1; 9 positions agree with TRBD1. Looked up from germline, CDR1 is SGHRS and CDR2 is YFSETQ. The CDR3 is 15 residues long. Losses at the gene ends were 4 bases for V and 4 bases for J; bases not matched to a gene: 6. The CDR3 nucleotides are TGCGCCAGCAGCCCCTGGACAGGGGAATACAATGAGCAGTTCTTC. Amino acids: CASSPWTGEYNEQFF.

The chain is built from TRBV25-1 and TRBJ1-1, with a weak D call TRBD1 (6 bases). Germline loops: CDR1 MGHDK, CDR2 SYGVNS. V lost 4 bases and J lost 0, with 12 bases in between. The CDR3 consists of 15 residues. CDR3 nucleotide sequence: TGTGCCAGCAGTGGGATGACAGGTATGAACACTGAAGCTTTCTTT. Translation gives CASSGMTGMNTEAFF.

The rearrangement joins TRBV3-1 (or the pseudogene TRBV3-2) to TRBJ1-1; D is unresolved. This CDR3 is built from 11 residues. Germline-derived CDR1 and CDR2 are LGHDT and YNNKEL (reference sequence). V lost 3 bases and J lost 5, with 4 bases in between. CDR3 in DNA: TGTGCCAGCAGCCACAGGACTGAAGCTTTCTTT. It yields the protein CASSHRTEAFF.

This clone has just one count. This chain joins TRBV18 and TRBJ1-5; no firm D call. CDR3 length: 18 residues. V was shortened by 1 base and J by 0 bases, with 16 bases between the two germline ends. In germline, CDR1 is KGHSH, CDR2 LQKENI. In DNA form, the CDR3 reads TGTGCCAGCTCACCACAAGGAGGGTGGGGATATAGCAATCAGCCCCAGCATTTT. Translation: CASSPQGGWGYSNQPQHF.

The rearrangement links TRBV10-3 to TRBJ1-1, with 7 bases aligning to TRBD1. CDR1 and CDR2 (germline): ENHRY, SYGVKD. The V and J ends lost 4 bases and 5 bases, in that order; junction bases with no gene match: 16. This CDR3 contains 17 residues. DNA of the CDR3: TGTGCCATCAGTGGGGGGAATGCAGGGGGACTCAGGACTGAAGCTTTCTTT. Protein: CAISGGNAGGLRTEAFF.

The chain combines TRBV7-3 with TRBJ1-1; 7 bases line up with TRBD1. J gave up 7 bases and V 5 bases, and 4 bases lay outside the gene matches. The CDR3 has 12 amino acids. CDR1 and CDR2 from the germline V gene are SGHTA and FQGTGA. Here the CDR3 reads CASSLGQLEAFF. DNA for the CDR3: TGTGCCAGCAGCCTGGGACAGCTTGAAGCTTTCTTT. The complete variable domain, with remaining parts taken from reference TRBV7-3 and TRBJ1-1, reads GAGVSQTPSNKVTEKGKYVELRCDPISGHTALYWYRQSLGQGPEFLIYFQGTGAADDSGLPNDRFFAVRPEGSVSTLKIQRTERGDSAVYLCASSLGQLEAFFGQGTRLTVV.

The chain recombines TRBV7-8 with TRBJ1-2; tentative D call: TRBD1 (5 bases). Trimming pared 1 base from V and 4 bases from J, leaving 13 bases between. This CDR3 region has 15 residues. The germline CDR1 and CDR2 sequences are SGHVS and FQNEAQ. Written as DNA, the CDR3 is TGTGCCAGCAGCTTAGGGGGTAGGGGAAGCTATGGCTACACCTTC. It codes for CASSLGGRGSYGYTF.